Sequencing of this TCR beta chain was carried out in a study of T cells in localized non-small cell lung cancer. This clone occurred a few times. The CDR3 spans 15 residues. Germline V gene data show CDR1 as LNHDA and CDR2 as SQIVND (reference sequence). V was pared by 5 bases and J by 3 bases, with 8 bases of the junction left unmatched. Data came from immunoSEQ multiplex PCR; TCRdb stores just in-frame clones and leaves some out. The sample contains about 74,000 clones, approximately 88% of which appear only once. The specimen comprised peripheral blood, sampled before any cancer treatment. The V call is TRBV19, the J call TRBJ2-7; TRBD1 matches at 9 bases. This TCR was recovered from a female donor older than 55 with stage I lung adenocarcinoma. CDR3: CASSVWTGDGYEQYF. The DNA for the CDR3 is TGTGCCAGTAGTGTTTGGACAGGGGACGGCTACGAGCAGTACTTC.